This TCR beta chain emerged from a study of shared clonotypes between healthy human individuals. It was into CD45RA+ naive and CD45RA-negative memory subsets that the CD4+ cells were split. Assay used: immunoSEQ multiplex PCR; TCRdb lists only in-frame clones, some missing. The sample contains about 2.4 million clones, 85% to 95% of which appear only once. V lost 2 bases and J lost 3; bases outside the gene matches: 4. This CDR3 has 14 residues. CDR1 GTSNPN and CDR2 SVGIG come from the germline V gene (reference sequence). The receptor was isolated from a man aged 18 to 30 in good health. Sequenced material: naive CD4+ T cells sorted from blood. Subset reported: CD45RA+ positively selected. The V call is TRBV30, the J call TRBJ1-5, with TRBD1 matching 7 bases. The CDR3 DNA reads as TGTGCCTGGAGTACCGGGACAGCCAATCAGCCCCAGCATTTT. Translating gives CAWSTGTANQPQHF.